This TCR beta chain was found in a study of T cells in Graves' hyperthyroidism and ophthalmopathy. CDR1 is MDHEN and CDR2 is SYDVKM in the germline V gene. The V gene lost 4 bases and the J gene lost 7 bases, with 20 bases spanning the gap. The CDR3 contains 16 residues. Cells are PBMCs isolated from approximately 9.2 ml of fresh blood. This clonotype showed up many times. The antigen is undetermined. Study outcomes and limitations: Among clonotypes expanded in thyroid above 0.001, most were also found in blood.

RNA transcripts served as the template for amplifying TCR beta CDR3 regions. RT-PCR in the first round (using the HTBI primer set) targeted the TCR CDR3. MiXCR, run by TCRdb on the multiplex PCR reads, gives a single entry per CDR3 protein. The profile shows about 550,000 distinct CDR3 sequences, around 20% of them singletons. The chain links TRBV28 to TRBJ1-5; no definite D call. The clonotype originates from a man between 18 and 35 years old with Graves' hyperthyroidism. The sample taken for sequencing was blood. DNA for the CDR3: TGTGCCAGCAGTTCCACCCACGGAGGCTATATCCAGCCCCAGCATTTT. Its protein product is CASSSTHGGYIQPQHF. Full variable domain (rest looked up from reference TRBV28 and TRBJ1-5): DVKVTQSSRYLVKRTGEKVFLECVQDMDHENMFWYRQDPGLGLRLIYFSYDVKMKEKGDIPEGYSVSREKKERFSLILESASTNQTSMYLCASSSTHGGYIQPQHFGDGTRLSIL.